The 25 T cell receptor beta chains reported below all come from one sample, sequenced in a study of T cell changes during pregnancy in multiple sclerosis. Repertoires were generated with immunoSEQ multiplex PCR, while TCRdb's copy carries only in-frame clones and drops some. The sample has some 71,000 clones; just over 90% are singletons. Source: peripheral blood, taken after pregnancy. The receptors were sampled from a female donor with multiple sclerosis, enrolled in a pregnancy study.

This CDR3 is CASLPGQGRRSNQPQHF. For the CDR3, the DNA is TGTGCCAGCCTCCCGGGACAGGGTAGGAGGAGCAATCAGCCCCAGCATTTT. The chain recombines TRBV28 with TRBJ1-5; 9 bases match TRBD1. CDR3 length: 17 residues. Trimming cost V 8 bases and J 1 base; bases outside gene matches: 12. The germline V gene has CDR1 MDHEN and CDR2 SYDVKM.

The chain carries TRBV5-1 and TRBJ2-7; D unclear. V lost 0 bases and J lost 3, with 4 bases in between. The germline V gene has CDR1 SGHRS and CDR2 YFSETQ. CDR3 size: 12 residues. CDR3 nucleotides: TGCGCCAGCAGCTTGGGGCACTACGAGCAGTACTTC. Amino acid sequence: CASSLGHYEQYF.

As for this clone: The sample carries other DNA sequences with the same CDR3. The V call is TRBV30, the J call TRBJ1-1; D ambiguous. The CDR3 extends over 11 amino acids. V lost 2 bases and J lost 8, with 9 bases in between. CDR1 is GTSNPN, CDR2 SVGIG, per germline (reference sequence). Here the CDR3 reads CAWSPTREAFF. The CDR3 DNA sequence: TGTGCCTGGAGTCCCACGAGGGAAGCTTTCTTT.

This chain links TRBV18 with TRBJ2-5; 7 nucleotides match TRBD1. The CDR3 spans 15 residues. The V gene end was trimmed by 2 bases and the J gene end by 4 bases; junction bases not matched to a gene: 7. Germline values: CDR1 KGHSH, CDR2 LQKENI. CDR3 loop: CASSPSEGALETQYF. The CDR3 DNA reads as TGTGCCAGCTCACCATCCGAGGGGGCTCTAGAGACCCAGTACTTC. The variable domain in full, completed from reference TRBV18 and TRBJ2-5, reads NAGVMQNPRHLVRRRGQEARLRCSPMKGHSHVYWYRQLPEEGLKFMVYLQKENIIDESGMPKERFSAEFPKEGPSILRIQQVVRGDSAAYFCASSPSEGALETQYFGPGTRLLVL.

V and J are TRBV7-2 and TRBJ2-7; 10 nucleotides agree with TRBD1. Trimming removed 3 bases from V and 6 bases from J; junction bases left unmatched: 5. The CDR3 contains 14 residues. CDR1 and CDR2 (germline): SGHTA, FQGNSA. The CDR3 DNA sequence: TGTGCCAGCAGCTTCGTGACAGGGGGCTCCGAGCAGTACTTC. Amino acid sequence: CASSFVTGGSEQYF.

V and J are TRBV27 and TRBJ2-2; TRBD2 is a possible D gene (6 bases). The V end lost 1 base, the J end lost 8 bases, and 11 bases lay between the germline ends. The CDR3 runs to 14 residues. Germline CDR1 reads MNHEY; CDR2 reads SMNVEV (reference sequence). The CDR3 spells CASSLFAGLGELFF. In DNA form, the CDR3 reads TGTGCCAGCAGTTTATTTGCGGGACTGGGGGAGCTGTTTTTT.

The V and J genes are TRBV5-1 and TRBJ2-5, with 14 bases identical to TRBD2. Germline CDR1 and CDR2: SGHRS and YFSETQ. There are 14 residues in the CDR3. J was trimmed by 3 bases and V by 7 bases; bases with no gene match: 2. CDR3 sequence reads: CASGGLAGEETQYF. The CDR3 DNA reads as TGCGCCAGCGGGGGACTAGCGGGAGAAGAGACCCAGTACTTC.

The J gene is TRBJ2-1, the V gene TRBV15; 10 positions match TRBD2. J gave up 9 bases and V 1 base, and 9 bases lay outside the gene matches. Germline assignment: CDR1 LNHNV and CDR2 YYDKDF (reference sequence). The CDR3 extends over 16 amino acids. The CDR3 DNA reads TGTGCCACCAGCAGAGGCGTAGCGGGAGGTTTGGTTGAGCAGTTCTTC. Its translation is CATSRGVAGGLVEQFF.

The rearrangement joins TRBV7-8 to TRBJ2-7; D possibly corresponds to TRBD2 (5 bases). This CDR3 comprises 14 residues. V was pared by 1 base and J by 6 bases, with 13 bases between. Germline CDR1 and CDR2: SGHVS and FQNEAQ. The CDR3: CASSLGGPAPEQYF. The CDR3 DNA is TGTGCCAGCAGCTTAGGCGGGCCCGCCCCCGAGCAGTACTTC.

The CDR3 spells CASSFEAGEQETQYF. CDR3 nucleotide sequence: TGTGCCAGCAGCTTCGAAGCGGGAGAGCAAGAGACCCAGTACTTC. J is TRBJ2-5 and V is TRBV11-2, with 8 bases that match TRBD2. The CDR3 loop spans 15 amino acids. The V gene's germline CDR1 is SGHAT and CDR2 FQNNGV. The V gene end was trimmed by 3 bases and the J gene end by 2 bases; junction bases not matched to a gene: 5.

CDR3 nucleotides: TGCAGCGTTGTGAGGGCTAGCGGGGCGGAGACCCAGTACTTC. Its translation is CSVVRASGAETQYF. The chain recombines TRBV29-1 with TRBJ2-5, with 9 bases matching TRBD2. Trimming took 4 bases from V and 5 from J; bases not matched to a gene: 8. This CDR3 is 14 amino acids long. Germline lookup yields CDR1 SQVTM and CDR2 ANQGSEA. The whole variable domain, remainder taken from reference TRBV29-1 and TRBJ2-5, is SAVISQKPSRDICQRGTSLTIQCQVDSQVTMMFWYRQQPGQSLTLIATANQGSEATYESGFVIDKFPISRPNLTFSTLTVSNMSPEDSSIYLCSVVRASGAETQYFGPGTRLLVL.

The J gene is TRBJ2-3, the V gene TRBV7-9; weak D call: TRBD1 (6 bases). The germline gives CDR1 SEHNR, CDR2 FQNEAQ (reference sequence). The CDR3 length is 16 residues. V was cut by 5 bases and J by 2 bases, with 17 bases left in between. The CDR3 reads CASSIGQTSVTDTQYF. In nucleotides, the CDR3 is TGTGCCAGCAGCATAGGACAGACGTCTGTCACAGATACGCAGTATTTT.

The chain couples TRBV7-2 to TRBJ2-1, with TRBD2 identical over 7 bases. With V trimmed by 1 base and J by 8 bases, 8 bases remained unmatched. CDR1 is SGHTA and CDR2 is FQGNSA in the germline V gene. The CDR3 contains 15 residues. CDR3 DNA: TGTGCCAGCAGCTTAGAGTGGCGCGGGAGCGATGAGCAGTTCTTC. It is translated as CASSLEWRGSDEQFF.

The V gene is TRBV30, the J gene TRBJ1-1, with 10 bases lining up with TRBD1. The CDR3 sequence is 15 residues long. From germline, CDR1 is GTSNPN and CDR2 SVGIG (reference sequence). V shed 5 bases and J 1 base; nucleotides not matched to a gene: 7. Written as DNA, the CDR3 is TGTGCCTGGTTTTGGACAGGGGGTACGAACACTGAAGCTTTCTTT. It specifies CAWFWTGGTNTEAFF.

The sample holds one count of this clone. This chain links TRBV11-2 with TRBJ2-7; the match to TRBD2 covers 11 bases. This CDR3 has 15 residues. Germline trimming cut 7 bases from V and 2 bases from J; bases unmatched to any gene: 7. From germline, CDR1 is SGHAT and CDR2 FQNNGV. CDR3 nucleotides: TGTGCCAGCACCGCCGGGACTAGCGGCCCCTACGAGCAGTACTTC. As protein: CASTAGTSGPYEQYF.

The gene calls are TRBV2 and TRBJ2-6, with TRBD1 matching over 7 bases. J lost 1 base, V lost 2 bases, and 2 bases had no gene match. Germline-derived CDR1 and CDR2 are SNHLY and FYNNEI. The CDR3 loop spans 16 amino acids. The CDR3 coding sequence is TGTGCCAGCAGTGAATGGGGACAGTCTGGGGCCAACGTCCTGACTTTC. Translated, it gives CASSEWGQSGANVLTF.

The CDR3 bases are TGTGCCAGCAGTTCGACAGGGGGGCTAACCTACGAGCAGTACTTC. This translates into CASSSTGGLTYEQYF. This sequence joins TRBV27 and TRBJ2-7; the match to TRBD1 covers 9 bases. The CDR3 is 15 residues long. Trimming at V came to 4 bases and at J to 2 bases, leaving 6 bases not matched to a gene. The germline CDR1 and CDR2 sequences are MNHEY and SMNVEV (reference sequence).

The chain recombines TRBV19 with TRBJ2-2; 9 nucleotides match TRBD1. J gave up 6 bases and V 6 bases, and 2 bases lay outside the gene matches. CDR1 and CDR2 (germline): LNHDA, SQIVND (reference sequence). This CDR3 is 13 amino acids long. CDR3 DNA sequence: TGTGCCAGTAGGCGGACAGGGGCCGGGGAGCTGTTTTTT. Amino acid sequence: CASRRTGAGELFF.

In DNA form, the CDR3 reads TGTGCCTGGAGTGCCTTAGGGAGGGGGAAGTATCCAGATACGCAGTATTTT. It yields the protein CAWSALGRGKYPDTQYF. The V gene is TRBV30, the J gene TRBJ2-3; tentative D call: TRBD2 (7 bases). There are 17 residues in the CDR3. Germline V lookup: CDR1 GTSNPN, CDR2 SVGIG (reference sequence). Trimming took off 1 base at V and 4 bases at J, with 21 bases between the two ends.

V usage is TRBV5-1 and J usage is TRBJ2-1; 11 nucleotides agree with TRBD2. The V gene end was trimmed by 4 bases and the J gene end by 4 bases; junction bases not matched to a gene: 7. Looked up from germline, CDR1 is SGHRS and CDR2 is YFSETQ. This CDR3 region has 16 residues. In DNA form, the CDR3 reads TGCGCCAGCAGCACTAGCGGGAGCCCTGCTTACAATGAGCAGTTCTTC. Translation: CASSTSGSPAYNEQFF.

This chain joins TRBV5-5 and TRBJ1-2; 7 nucleotides align to TRBD1. This CDR3 contains 14 residues. The trim removed 2 bases at V and 6 bases at J, leaving 7 bases unmatched. Germline V lookup: CDR1 SGHKS, CDR2 YYEKEE (reference sequence). CDR3 in DNA: TGTGCCAGCAGCTTAGGACAGGCCTGGAATGGCTACACCTTC. It is translated as CASSLGQAWNGYTF.

The chain carries TRBV10-3 and TRBJ1-5, with D unresolved. The CDR3 contains 13 residues. CDR1 is ENHRY, CDR2 SYGVKD, per germline. Trimming pared 4 bases from V and 1 base from J, leaving 5 bases between. CDR3 bases: TGTGCCATCAGTGGGGAGAGCAATCAGCCCCAGCATTTT. It yields the protein CAISGESNQPQHF.

The chain employs TRBV27 and TRBJ1-3, with D maybe TRBD1 (6 bases). This CDR3 is 15 amino acids long. V gave up 5 bases and J gave up 0 bases, with 11 bases separating them. Germline CDR1 reads MNHEY; CDR2 reads SMNVEV (reference sequence). CDR3 DNA sequence: TGTGCCAGCAGTCCCACAGGGTCCTCTGGAAACACCATATATTTT. Translation: CASSPTGSSGNTIYF.

The table lists this clone with a few counts. This rearrangement joins TRBV6-6 to TRBJ2-7; a possible D gene is TRBD2 (6 bases). In germline, CDR1 is MNHNY, CDR2 SVGAGI (reference sequence). This CDR3 has 14 residues. Between the trimmed V and J ends, which lost 8 bases and 2 bases, there was a span of 16 bases. CDR3 protein: CASGPWGEPYEQYF. The CDR3 nucleotides are TGTGCCAGCGGACCATGGGGGGAGCCCTACGAGCAGTACTTC.

This clone appeared a single time. This chain connects TRBV2 to TRBJ1-5; 8 bases fit TRBD1. CDR3 length: 15 amino acids. V gave up 1 base and J gave up 9 bases; unmatched junction bases: 8. Germline assignment: CDR1 SNHLY and CDR2 FYNNEI. CDR3 in amino acids: CASSEGQGLPSPQHF. The CDR3 coding sequence is TGTGCCAGCAGTGAAGGACAGGGGCTCCCTTCGCCCCAGCATTTT.